This T cell receptor beta chain was recovered during a study of blood T cells in healthy people across ages. Through a sample-barcoded 5' primer and a J-beta primer mix, a second PCR was run for about 6 to 11 cycles. TCRdb re-analysed the 5' RACE reads in MiXCR, keeping a single row per CDR3 protein. The sample includes 2 million or so distinct CDR3 sequences, about 50% seen only once; the top ten take 2.1%. Each donor was a healthy Caucasian individual from Russia, aged roughly 6 to 95. Each sample used at least 6 million PBMCs. This CDR3 has 15 residues. Trimming took 4 bases from V and 3 from J, leaving 16 bases between them. Per the germline V gene, CDR1 is DFQATT and CDR2 is SNEGSKA (reference sequence).

The clonotype was recovered from a woman between 40 and 50 years old in good health. The chain combines TRBV20-1 with TRBJ1-5; D is ambiguous. The sample comprised blood. The CDR3 nucleotides read TGCAGTGCTACGGGATGGGGAGGGAACAATCAGCCCCAGCATTTT. Protein: CSATGWGGNNQPQHF.